This TCR beta chain was obtained from a study of T cells after yellow fever vaccination. In this sample, this clonotype turned up a few times. TCRdb itself ran the 5' RACE reads through MiXCR, one entry per CDR3 protein. This table holds about 340,000 distinct CDR3 sequences, 8.7% found once. Source: PBMCs, taken on the day of the first yellow fever vaccination. This TCR came from a man aged 18 to 29 who received the YFV17D yellow fever vaccine.

This CDR3 is CASSPLETGNTEAFF. The CDR3 bases are TGTGCCAGCTCACCACTCGAGACAGGGAACACTGAAGCTTTCTTT. The chain has TRBV18 and TRBJ1-1, with D perhaps matching TRBD1 (6 bases). The CDR3 length is 15 residues. Looked up from germline, CDR1 is KGHSH and CDR2 is LQKENI. With 1 base removed from V and 1 base from J, the gap between germline ends came to 10 bases.